Shown below are 10 T cell receptor beta chains from a single sample sequenced in a study of shared clonotypes between healthy human individuals. Using immunoSEQ multiplex PCR, the repertoire was profiled, and TCRdb retains in-frame clones only, with some absent. The sample has approximately 1.5 million clones, approximately 98.5% seen once. Sequencing input: naive CD4+ T cells sorted from blood. As for subset: CD45RA+ positively selected. These receptors were obtained from a young man in good health.

This chain links TRBV5-4 with TRBJ2-5; D call uncertain. The CDR3 consists of 13 residues. CDR1 is SGHNT and CDR2 is YYREEE in the germline V gene (reference sequence). With 6 bases removed from V and 4 bases from J, the gap between germline ends came to 13 bases. Here the CDR3 reads CASTRPDLETQYF. DNA of the CDR3: TGTGCCAGCACCCGGCCAGATTTAGAGACCCAGTACTTC.

The chain has TRBV6-1 and TRBJ1-2; weak D call: TRBD1 (6 bases). Germline-derived CDR1 and CDR2 are MNHNS and SASEGT. The CDR3 is made up of 16 amino acids. Trimming cost V 0 bases and J 4 bases, with 15 bases left between them. The CDR3 loop reads CASSEAYRALGYGYTF. DNA for the CDR3: TGTGCCAGCAGTGAAGCCTACAGGGCCCTCGGCTATGGCTACACCTTC.

This clone was observed once. This chain connects TRBV6-4 to TRBJ2-7; either TRBD1 or TRBD2 may supply D (5 bases each). Trimming took 9 bases from V and 4 from J, leaving 16 bases between them. This CDR3 region has 13 residues. CDR1 MRHNA and CDR2 SNTAGT come from the germline V gene. The chain's CDR3 is CASTEGKVYEQYF. The CDR3 nucleotides read TGTGCCAGTACTGAGGGGAAGGTATACGAGCAGTACTTC.

The chain employs TRBV5-1 and TRBJ1-2; TRBD1 aligns across 7 bases. Germline trimming cut 4 bases from V and 1 base from J; bases unmatched to any gene: 4. Germline lookup yields CDR1 SGHRS and CDR2 YFSETQ. The CDR3 is 14 amino acids. This CDR3 is CASSDRDSNYGYTF. The CDR3 DNA reads TGCGCCAGCAGCGACCGGGACAGTAACTATGGCTACACCTTC.

This clone has only one observation. The chain links TRBV7-3 to TRBJ2-2; D gene uncertain. The V end lost 4 bases, the J end lost 4 bases, and 13 bases lay between the germline ends. CDR3 length: 15 amino acids. Germline assignment: CDR1 SGHTA and CDR2 FQGTGA. CDR3 coding DNA: TGTGCCAGCAGCTCTACAAGTCCGGGCACCGGGGAGCTGTTTTTT. This translates into CASSSTSPGTGELFF.

The sample holds one count of this clone. In DNA, the CDR3 is TGTGCCAGCAGCTTTCGGGAGTCCCTATACAATGAGCAGTTCTTC. It specifies CASSFRESLYNEQFF. The chain has TRBV7-2 and TRBJ2-1, with D perhaps TRBD2 (6 bases). The CDR3 covers 15 residues. Trimming shortened V by 3 bases and J by 4 bases, and 13 bases separated the two germline ends. Germline V lookup: CDR1 SGHTA, CDR2 FQGNSA.

The rearrangement links TRBV7-8 to TRBJ2-1; D call uncertain. V was trimmed by 6 bases and J by 0 bases, leaving 15 bases between them. CDR1 SGHVS and CDR2 FQNEAQ come from the germline V gene. The CDR3 runs to 16 residues. CDR3 sequence: CASRLKRTDSYNEQFF. Here the CDR3 DNA reads TGTGCCAGCAGATTAAAAAGGACGGACTCCTACAATGAGCAGTTCTTC.

On this clone: This CDR3 is also generated by other DNA sequences in the sample. The chain employs TRBV7-9 and TRBJ2-7; 12 nucleotides match TRBD2. This CDR3 has 14 residues. The junction had 3 bases not matched to a gene; V was cut back by 2 bases and J by 7 bases. Germline values: CDR1 SEHNR, CDR2 FQNEAQ (reference sequence). The DNA of the CDR3 is TGTGCCAGCAGCTTACTAGCGGGAGGGTATGAGCAGTACTTC. Its protein is CASSLLAGGYEQYF. The full variable domain, in which reference TRBV7-9 and TRBJ2-7 provide the parts outside the CDR3, is DTGVSQNPRHKITKRGQNVTFRCDPISEHNRLYWYRQTLGQGPEFLTYFQNEAQLEKSRLLSDRFSAERPKGSFSTLEIQRTEQGDSAMYLCASSLLAGGYEQYFGPGTRLTVT.

The CDR3 here is CASSLLTGAYGYTF. DNA for the CDR3: TGTGCCAGCAGTTTATTAACTGGGGCCTATGGCTACACCTTC. This rearrangement joins TRBV27 to TRBJ1-2, with a weak D call TRBD1 (5 bases). CDR3 size: 14 residues. Trimming took 1 base from V and 4 from J, leaving 10 bases between them. In germline, CDR1 is MNHEY, CDR2 SMNVEV (reference sequence).

The chain couples TRBV4-1 to TRBJ2-2; perhaps TRBD1 as D (6 bases). The CDR3 is 16 amino acids. Trimming stripped 1 base from V and 6 bases from J, with 15 bases between. Germline V gene lookup returns CDR1 MGHRA and CDR2 YSYEKL. The DNA of the CDR3 is TGCGCCAGCAGCCAAGCCGTAAACCAGGGGTCCGGGGAGCTGTTTTTT. Protein sequence: CASSQAVNQGSGELFF.